Sequencing of this T cell receptor (beta chain) was carried out in a study of cytomegalovirus exposure and HLA in healthy donors. Findings and limits, study-wide: Some public TCRs appeared in many individuals, while most sequences were rare.

As concerns this clone: Antigen unknown.

Germline loops: CDR1 GTSNPN, CDR2 SVGIG (reference sequence). V was clipped by 4 bases and J by 7 bases; unmatched bases: 11. This CDR3 comprises 14 residues. PCR employed 60 Vbeta and 13 Jbeta primers. Profiled with immunoSEQ multiplex PCR; TCRdb holds only in-frame clones, not every one. This table has about 230,000 clones, approximately 90% appearing once. The sequenced sample consisted of PBMCs. The clonotype originates from a woman aged 18-29 years in good health and CMV-seronegative. This chain uses TRBV30 with TRBJ2-5, with 8 bases identical to TRBD2. This CDR3 reads CAWKPAGGFGTQYF. For the CDR3, the DNA is TGTGCCTGGAAGCCCGCGGGAGGTTTCGGGACCCAGTACTTC. Full variable domain (missing parts from reference TRBV30 and TRBJ2-5): SQTIHQWPATLVQPVGSPLSLECTVEGTSNPNLYWYRQAAGRGLQLLFYSVGIGQISSEVPQNLSASRPQDRQFILSSKKLLLSDSGFYLCAWKPAGGFGTQYFGPGTRLLVL.